The rows below give T cell receptor beta chains drawn from one sample of a study of cytomegalovirus exposure and HLA in healthy donors. The method was immunoSEQ multiplex PCR; TCRdb's version includes in-frame clones alone and lacks a portion of them. The data show about 100,000 clones, about 80% seen once. Sample: PBMCs. These receptors came from a middle-aged man in good health and CMV-seropositive. Both conserved end residues are part of each CDR3. Fields, in order: clone size, J gene, V gene, D gene, CDR3 protein, CDR3 DNA. D genes are given only for firm matches. Clone size is stated in some rows and not others, as once, few, many or a class when expanded.

clone size: -
J gene: TRBJ2-3
V gene: TRBV9
D gene: -
CDR3 protein: CASSASTDTQYF
CDR3 DNA: TGTGCCAGCAGCGCTAGCACAGATACGCAGTATTTT

clone size: -
J gene: TRBJ1-5
V gene: TRBV28
D gene: -
CDR3 protein: CASSLRDISNQPQHF
CDR3 DNA: TGTGCCAGCAGTTTAAGGGACATAAGCAATCAGCCCCAGCATTTT

clone size: -
J gene: TRBJ2-2
V gene: TRBV2
D gene: TRBD2
CDR3 protein: CASVASGQTGELFF
CDR3 DNA: TGTGCCAGCGTCGCTAGCGGTCAAACCGGGGAGCTGTTTTTT

clone size: -
J gene: TRBJ2-3
V gene: TRBV7-8
D gene: TRBD2
CDR3 protein: CASSLRPSGRLHTQYF
CDR3 DNA: TGTGCCAGCAGCTTACGCCCTAGCGGGAGGTTGCATACGCAGTATTTT

clone size: -
J gene: TRBJ1-1
V gene: TRBV5-5
D gene: -
CDR3 protein: CASSLLGGMNTEAFF
CDR3 DNA: TGTGCCAGCAGCTTGTTAGGGGGTATGAACACTGAAGCTTTCTTT

clone size: -
J gene: TRBJ2-1
V gene: TRBV7-2
D gene: -
CDR3 protein: CASLIPVFDEQFF
CDR3 DNA: TGTGCCAGCTTGATCCCGGTGTTCGATGAGCAGTTCTTC

clone size: -
J gene: TRBJ2-7
V gene: TRBV15
D gene: TRBD2
CDR3 protein: CATSSRLSSGVSYEQYF
CDR3 DNA: TGTGCCACCAGCAGCCGCCTCTCTAGCGGGGTCTCCTACGAGCAGTACTTC

clone size: -
J gene: TRBJ2-1
V gene: TRBV27
D gene: TRBD1
CDR3 protein: CASRPGQAYPYNEQFF
CDR3 DNA: TGTGCCAGCAGGCCCGGACAGGCCTACCCCTACAATGAGCAGTTCTTC

clone size: -
J gene: TRBJ1-4
V gene: TRBV4-1
D gene: -
CDR3 protein: CASSQISSEKLFF
CDR3 DNA: TGCGCCAGCAGCCAAATATCGAGCGAAAAACTGTTTTTT

clone size: -
J gene: TRBJ2-1
V gene: TRBV28
D gene: TRBD1
CDR3 protein: CASSTTGTGTNEQFF
CDR3 DNA: TGTGCCAGCAGTACCACCGGGACAGGTACCAATGAGCAGTTCTTC

clone size: -
J gene: TRBJ2-7
V gene: TRBV5-6
D gene: TRBD1
CDR3 protein: CASSLGTGLPPEQYF
CDR3 DNA: TGTGCCAGCAGCTTGGGGACAGGCCTGCCGCCCGAGCAGTACTTC

clone size: -
J gene: TRBJ2-1
V gene: TRBV5-4
D gene: TRBD2
CDR3 protein: CAGRLFSGPEQFF
CDR3 DNA: TGTGCCGGACGCCTTTTTAGCGGGCCTGAGCAGTTCTTC

clone size: -
J gene: TRBJ1-3
V gene: TRBV25-1
D gene: -
CDR3 protein: CASFKLDSAPGNTIYF
CDR3 DNA: TGTGCCAGCTTTAAATTGGACTCGGCACCTGGAAACACCATATATTTT

clone size: -
J gene: TRBJ1-5
V gene: TRBV28
D gene: TRBD1
CDR3 protein: CASSLARQGDQPQHF
CDR3 DNA: TGTGCCAGCAGTCTCGCCAGACAGGGAGATCAGCCCCAGCATTTT

clone size: -
J gene: TRBJ1-3
V gene: TRBV2
D gene: TRBD1
CDR3 protein: CASSGGGGNTIYF
CDR3 DNA: TGTGCCAGCAGCGGAGGGGGCGGAAACACCATATATTTT

clone size: -
J gene: TRBJ2-7
V gene: TRBV4-3
D gene: TRBD1
CDR3 protein: CASSPGTGSNEQYF
CDR3 DNA: TGCGCCAGCAGCCCCGGGACAGGCTCCAACGAGCAGTACTTC

clone size: -
J gene: TRBJ1-2
V gene: TRBV7-9
D gene: TRBD1
CDR3 protein: CASSRDRDFYGYTF
CDR3 DNA: TGTGCCAGCAGCCGGGACAGGGACTTCTATGGCTACACCTTC

clone size: -
J gene: TRBJ2-7
V gene: TRBV2
D gene: TRBD2
CDR3 protein: CASSGLAGAYEQYF
CDR3 DNA: TGTGCCAGCAGTGGCCTAGCGGGGGCCTACGAGCAGTACTTC

clone size: -
J gene: TRBJ2-2
V gene: TRBV18
D gene: TRBD1
CDR3 protein: CASSPPGQGVAGELFF
CDR3 DNA: TGTGCCAGCTCACCACCGGGACAGGGGGTTGCCGGGGAGCTGTTTTTT

clone size: -
J gene: TRBJ2-7
V gene: TRBV7-8
D gene: -
CDR3 protein: CASSSTRGTAYGAYEQYF
CDR3 DNA: TGTGCCAGCAGCTCGACCCGGGGGACAGCCTACGGGGCCTACGAGCAGTACTTC

clone size: few
J gene: TRBJ2-3
V gene: TRBV5-1
D gene: TRBD1
CDR3 protein: CASRLGQGDDTQYF
CDR3 DNA: TGCGCCAGCAGGTTAGGACAGGGAGACGATACGCAGTATTTT

clone size: -
J gene: TRBJ1-3
V gene: TRBV10-1
D gene: -
CDR3 protein: CASSESGDGNTIYF
CDR3 DNA: TGCGCCAGCAGTGAATCGGGGGACGGAAACACCATATATTTT

clone size: -
J gene: TRBJ2-5
V gene: TRBV2
D gene: TRBD2
CDR3 protein: CASGGGWEETQYF
CDR3 DNA: TGTGCCAGCGGGGGGGGGTGGGAGGAGACCCAGTACTTC

clone size: few
J gene: TRBJ1-1
V gene: TRBV6-5
D gene: TRBD1
CDR3 protein: CASSPGDRVNTEAFF
CDR3 DNA: TGTGCCAGCAGCCCCGGGGACAGGGTGAACACTGAAGCTTTCTTT

clone size: once
J gene: TRBJ2-5
V gene: TRBV19
D gene: TRBD1
CDR3 protein: CASTQGQGETQYF
CDR3 DNA: TGTGCCAGTACACAGGGACAGGGTGAGACCCAGTACTTC

clone size: -
J gene: TRBJ1-4
V gene: TRBV5-1
D gene: TRBD1
CDR3 protein: CASSFGQAINEKLFF
CDR3 DNA: TGCGCCAGCAGCTTCGGACAGGCCATTAATGAAAAACTGTTTTTT

clone size: -
J gene: TRBJ2-1
V gene: TRBV2
D gene: TRBD2
CDR3 protein: CASSRGLADLNEQFF
CDR3 DNA: TGTGCCAGCAGTCGCGGACTAGCGGACCTCAATGAGCAGTTCTTC

clone size: -
J gene: TRBJ2-7
V gene: TRBV4-2
D gene: -
CDR3 protein: CASSPGGRFYEQYF
CDR3 DNA: TGTGCCAGCAGCCCCGGGGGGCGGTTCTACGAGCAGTACTTC

clone size: -
J gene: TRBJ2-7
V gene: TRBV2
D gene: TRBD2
CDR3 protein: CASSEVISAGGLSEQYF
CDR3 DNA: TGTGCCAGCAGTGAAGTAATCAGTGCGGGAGGGCTGAGCGAGCAGTACTTC